This T cell receptor beta chain was captured in a study of cytomegalovirus exposure and HLA in healthy donors (dated by TCRdb to between 2016 and 2019). Regarding the research as a whole: An earlier analysis of approximately 640 of the donors reported roughly 300 Gb of sequence data and roughly 100 million unique TCR beta sequences from 150 million to 200 million T cells. Approximately 310 gigabases of sequencing data and around 85 million unique TCR sequences made up an early release that covered some 640 HLA-typed donors. Among the roughly 400 genotyped donors, under 90% belonged to the genetic ancestry cluster associated with self-reported Caucasian donors. The study aimed to test whether cataloging public T cell receptors could reveal signatures of past pathogen exposure. Using immunosequencing, the study profiled T cell repertoires from fewer than 850 subjects and related those repertoires to cytomegalovirus serostatus. A separate validation cohort of 100 to 150 different subjects was used in addition to the roughly 700-subject first cohort. High-throughput TCR immunosequencing, statistical association of individual TCRs with disease status, and machine learning were combined to predict cytomegalovirus infection status. To study patterns of TCR occurrence, a later analysis re-analyzed previously published TCR beta repertoires from under 750 donors and added high-resolution HLA genotyping. The later analysis used no new phenotypic data to find candidate immune exposures, relying instead on TCR beta sequences and their occurrence across donors. An earlier analysis of about 620 of the donors applied high-throughput TCR beta sequencing to assess whether each TCR beta V gene segment acted as functional or pseudogenic. Donor age, sex, ethnicity and CMV serostatus were collected together with the repertoire data. A later genetic analysis took genome-wide SNP genotypes for about 55% of the roughly 670 donors and used that subset as a discovery cohort. All discovery cohort repertoires had been generated using a single sequencing platform. Class I and class II HLA loci were covered by the typing at four-digit resolution. Typing coverage varied by locus: about 620-630 donors for A, B, C, DRB1 and DQB1; roughly 510 for DQA1; nearly 610 for DPA1; approximately 490 for DPB1. Because of strong linkage in the cohort, five DR-DQ haplotypes were treated as single units for association and clustering. Among about 400 genotyped donors of the cohort, an average of around 250,000 unique TCR beta nucleotide sequences was sequenced per donor, of which about 19% were non-productive.

The method behind the library was the immunoSEQ multiplex PCR assay. A mixture of 60 forward primers for TCR Vbeta segments and 13 reverse primers for TCR Jbeta segments was used in the multiplex PCR. Amplification of the CDR3 region of rearranged TCR beta genes was performed with a multiplex PCR assay on genomic DNA. The Illumina HiSeq System was used to sequence the amplified TCR beta libraries as 87-base-pair reads. On the authors' methods: A later analysis counted about 76 million unique TCR beta chains across the 500 to 850 repertoires, and around 9.9 million of these chains were shared by at least two donors. Raw reads were error-corrected and collapsed into unique sequences by a nearest-neighbor algorithm in which closely related sequences were merged to remove PCR and sequencing errors. CDR3 sequences were aligned to IMGT reference sequences to assign V, D and J gene segments. For a sequence to be retained, a match of at least six nucleotides to both a V gene segment and a J gene segment was required. A rearrangement was called productive if the CDR3 had no stop codons and remained in frame with V and J, and every other rearrangement was called non-productive. CDR3 was defined by IMGT convention, running from the second conserved V-encoded cysteine to the conserved J-encoded phenylalanine. The earlier analysis of about 640 of the donors excluded any sequence lacking an unambiguous match to a single V gene segment. An earlier analysis of 587 of the donors called V segments functional above 56.7% productive rearrangements and segregating when the between-donor standard deviation exceeded 5%. A statistical classification framework was built for diagnosing cytomegalovirus status from the catalog of TCR beta chain sequences. In a later analysis, TCR nucleotide sequences were compared against IMGT/GENE-DB human TR gene sequences so that V and J genes could be assigned. A later analysis assigned CDR3 sequences and most-parsimonious VDJ recombination scenarios with the TCRdist pipeline. In a later analysis, each TCR beta chain was defined by its CDR3 amino acid sequence together with its V-gene family, and reads lacking a unique V-gene family were excluded. To address suspected cross-contamination and a sequencing artifact, a later analysis removed some 620 highly shared, low-generation-probability nucleotide sequences. In a later analysis, a clonal expansion index was calculated for each public chain from normalized within-repertoire ranks of inferred template counts. Generation probabilities in a later analysis came from a VDJ recombination model fitted to out-of-frame rearrangements, and those results were checked against IGoR. Hypergeometric tests were used in a later analysis to score TCR-TCR, TCR-HLA and TCR-CMV co-occurrence, with a repertoire-size bias correction applied to the TCR pairs. A later analysis estimated false discovery rates by permuting HLA or CMV assignments 20 times. In a later analysis, co-occurring TCRs were grouped using DBSCAN, with TCRdist sequence similarity added in when clustering inside HLA-allele-positive subsets. Repertoires with fewer than 30,000 or more than 120,000 public chains, plus five repertoires with anomalous nucleotide sharing, were excluded from co-occurrence clustering. Not all clones reach the TCRdb copy of this immuneACCESS table, which keeps in-frame sequences only. Checked studies attribute under half of the gap to unresolved V genes and leave the rest unexplained. V and J calls and clone size are copied from that table; D and trimming were computed from the DNA. The sample has about 110,000 clones on record, around 70% of them singletons. The ten largest account for 8.2% of the sample.

The cohort comprised around 700 healthy bone marrow donors. All cohort members were sampled while nominally healthy, although unrecorded immune exposures were likely present. The donor was CMV seropositive and belonged to the group of over 250 seropositive cohort members. Every donor gave a peripheral blood sample, and the peripheral blood mononuclear cells from that sample were used for TCR beta sequencing. Genomic DNA extraction from the blood cell samples was performed with the Qiagen DNeasy Blood Extraction Kit. Concerning this clone itself: Its target antigen remains unknown. No per-base quality is available; no much larger clone lies one base away.

Broader findings and caveats from the paper: The classifier was reported to diagnose cytomegalovirus status with high specificity and sensitivity in both the original and validation cohorts. At a false discovery rate of 0.05, a later analysis linked around 15,000 TCR beta sequences to specific HLA alleles. Three of the identified cytomegalovirus-associated TCR beta chains were confirmed in vitro to be specific for cytomegalovirus antigens. A later genetic analysis associated a missense DCLRE1C variant with V-gene and J-gene trimming of TCR beta chains, and an independent cohort replicated the association. Several of the top co-occurrence clusters appeared to be linked to parvovirus B19, influenza, CMV and Epstein-Barr virus, according to a later analysis. A cluster of highly shared sequence variants was judged likely to represent a technical artifact of the sequencing pipeline. CMV serostatus was the only immune exposure information available for the cohort. Assigning TCR associations to individual alleles was difficult when HLA alleles, especially DR and DQ, strongly co-occurred. Across donors, most TCR sequences were observed very rarely, whereas some public TCRs were present in many individuals. The authors suggested that the approach could potentially be generalized to other disease states and immunological phenotypes. Roughly uniform sequencing depth across donors was assumed in presence/absence analyses, although this assumption may not hold. According to a later analysis, most CMV-associated TCR beta chains appeared to be HLA-restricted, and the HLA associations seemed to be driven largely by CMV exposure. Around 16 rarely observed V segments, including chromosome 9 orphons, were excluded from the earlier analysis of a few hundred of the donors because counts were too low. Compared with equally common non-associated chains, HLA-associated TCR beta chains in a later analysis were more clonally expanded and had lower generation probabilities. Some IMGT-functional V segments, including TRBV6-2 and TRBV6-3, could not be told apart with the 87-base-pair reads, so those segments were excluded. According to a later genetic analysis, donors in an Asian-associated ancestry cluster had fewer N-insertions in productive TCRs than the roughly 670-donor mean. The study gave a list of 150 to 200 TCR beta chains associated with cytomegalovirus. Because some donors lacked HLA typing at each locus, the association tests relied only on the typed subset. Correlated functional status among segregating V segments might reflect linkage disequilibrium, but an unknown experimental factor could not be ruled out. A further reported finding was that TCR beta sequences accurately predicted the HLA-A and HLA-B alleles for most subjects in the first cohort. The cohort was sequenced for TCR beta chains only, and without alpha or paired-chain data the features that could be detected were limited. An earlier analysis of approximately 530 of the donors showed that most TCR beta V segments appeared in productive rearrangements either about 87% or about 30% of the time, which broadly matched IMGT annotations. According to a later analysis, TCR association rates differed among HLA loci, with DRB1 alleles showing the most associated TCRs and HLA-C alleles showing the fewest.

Spanning cysteine to phenylalanine, the CDR3 consists of 15 amino acids. This entry keeps only the CDR3 DNA: 45 bases, framed from base 1. From a lookup of the germline V gene, CDR1 and CDR2 are KGHSH and LQKENI. Trimming removed 5 bases from V and 9 bases from J; the gene matches leave 10 bases unexplained. The sequence joins TRBV18 to TRBJ2-1; a stretch of 10 junction bases matches TRBD2. Sequenced: PBMCs. The source is a middle-aged woman in good health and CMV-seropositive. CDR3 region: CASSRPSGGLGEQFF. Read as DNA, the sequence is TGTGCCAGCTCAAGACCTAGCGGGGGTTTGGGTGAGCAGTTCTTC. With the portions outside the CDR3 filled from the reference TRBV18 and TRBJ2-1 genes, the complete variable region becomes NAGVMQNPRHLVRRRGQEARLRCSPMKGHSHVYWYRQLPEEGLKFMVYLQKENIIDESGMPKERFSAEFPKEGPSILRIQQVVRGDSAAYFCASSRPSGGLGEQFFGPGTRLTVL.